This record covers a single T cell receptor (beta chain). Original analysis: The authors estimated nucleated cell counts from reference gene primer amplification. Libraries were prepared by immunoSEQ multiplex PCR; TCRdb keeps only in-frame clonotypes and omits some of them. V and J calls plus clone size are reproduced from that table; the DNA served to infer D and trimming. This table holds roughly 76,000 clones, 90% found once. The source of the sample is a study of blood T cell repertoires in COVID-19. Study-wide context: COVID-19 samples, acute and convalescent, were from the United States, Italy and Spain. T cells, B-cell-depleted T cells, or PBMCs provided the cDNA or gDNA that served as material.

The sequenced material came from peripheral blood. The origin of this receptor is a man between 45 and 60 years old with acute or convalescent COVID-19.

CDR3 protein: CASGTGGYNEQFF. CDR3 sequence (DNA): TGTGCCAGCGGGACAGGGGGTTACAATGAGCAGTTCTTC. The chain is built from TRBV5-6 and TRBJ2-1; the match to TRBD1 covers 11 bases. The CDR3 loop spans 13 amino acids. Germline assignment: CDR1 SGHDT and CDR2 YYEEEE. The J segment lost 4 bases and the V segment lost 7 bases, leaving 1 base of the junction unmatched.